The 9 T cell receptor beta chains given below trace back to one sample, sequenced in a study of cytomegalovirus exposure and HLA in healthy donors. Amplification used 60 Vbeta primers and 13 Jbeta primers. This table comes from immunoSEQ multiplex PCR, and its TCRdb copy is limited to in-frame clones, with some not included. The table has 100,000 to 150,000 clones, about 80% seen once; the top ten hold roughly 3.5%. Sequenced: PBMCs. These receptors were obtained from a man in his forties or fifties in good health and CMV-seronegative.

This sequence joins TRBV7-2 and TRBJ2-1; TRBD1 matches at 9 bases. Per germline, CDR1 SGHTA and CDR2 FQGNSA. V dropped 5 bases and J dropped 6; count of bases not matched to a gene: 2. The CDR3 extends over 13 amino acids. CDR3 loop: CASSRTGVNEQFF. CDR3 bases: TGTGCCAGCAGCCGGACAGGGGTCAATGAGCAGTTCTTC. Full variable domain (remainder filled in from reference TRBV7-2 and TRBJ2-1): GAGVSQSPSNKVTEKGKDVELRCDPISGHTALYWYRQSLGQGLEFLIYFQGNSAPDKSGLPSDRFSAERTGGSVSTLTIQRTQQEDSAVYLCASSRTGVNEQFFGPGTRLTVL.

The chain uses TRBV6-5 and TRBJ2-7; 7 bases align to TRBD1. The V gene end was trimmed by 6 bases and the J gene end by 3 bases; junction bases not matched to a gene: 11. The CDR3 is 15 amino acids. Germline V gene lookup returns CDR1 MNHEY and CDR2 SVGAGI. The CDR3 bases are TGTGCCAGCAGCGGTTTTCGACAGGGAATCTACGAGCAGTACTTC. Translating it yields CASSGFRQGIYEQYF.

The chain links TRBV5-8 to TRBJ2-1; 7 positions agree with TRBD1. J lost 12 bases, V lost 5 bases, and 5 bases had no gene match. There are 11 residues in the CDR3. Germline V lookup: CDR1 SGHTS, CDR2 YDEGEE. This chain's CDR3 is CASSYSGGQFF. CDR3 coding DNA: TGTGCCAGCAGTTACTCAGGGGGGCAGTTCTTC.

The rearrangement links TRBV5-1 to TRBJ1-2; 7 bases align to TRBD1. V lost 4 bases and J lost 3; bases outside the gene matches: 3. The CDR3 sequence is 13 residues long. Germline assignment: CDR1 SGHRS and CDR2 YFSETQ. The CDR3 region has the DNA TGCGCCAGCAGCCCGGGACAGTACTATGGCTACACCTTC. Protein: CASSPGQYYGYTF.

Comments on this clone: At the DNA level, this CDR3 is encoded by other sequences in the same sample as well. The V gene is TRBV4-1, the J gene TRBJ2-5, with a possible D match to TRBD1 (6 bases). V was pared by 0 bases and J by 3 bases, with 11 bases between. This CDR3 region has 15 residues. Germline loops: CDR1 MGHRA, CDR2 YSYEKL. The CDR3 nucleotides are TGCGCCAGCAGCCAAGACAGGGGATCGGAAGAGACCCAGTACTTC. Protein sequence: CASSQDRGSEETQYF.

The rearrangement joins TRBV10-3 to TRBJ2-3; D perhaps matches TRBD2 (5 bases). The CDR3 runs 16 residues. Trimming cost V 6 bases and J 3 bases, with 19 bases left between them. Germline CDR1 is ENHRY and CDR2 is SYGVKD. CDR3 loop: CAIRPAAGRRTDTQYF. The CDR3, as DNA: TGTGCCATCAGACCGGCCGCGGGCAGGAGGACAGATACGCAGTATTTT.

The chain uses TRBV4-2 and TRBJ1-2, with TRBD1 identical over 8 bases. This CDR3 has 16 amino acids. Germline trimming cut 4 bases from V and 6 bases from J; bases unmatched to any gene: 13. Germline assignment: CDR1 LGHNA and CDR2 YNFKEQ. CDR3 sequence (DNA): TGTGCCAGCAGCCCGACCGAGGACAGGGCGTTCGATGGCTACACCTTC. Its protein is CASSPTEDRAFDGYTF.

The chain combines TRBV2 with TRBJ2-3, with TRBD2 matching 11 bases. There are 14 residues in the CDR3. V trimming: 6 bases; J trimming: 6 bases; junction bases outside the gene matches: 5. CDR1 is SNHLY and CDR2 is FYNNEI in the germline V gene. The CDR3: CASRSLAGEDTQYF. DNA for the CDR3: TGTGCCAGCAGATCACTAGCGGGGGAGGATACGCAGTATTTT.

The chain couples TRBV5-1 to TRBJ1-3; D is unclear. The CDR3 runs 17 residues. V lost 1 base to trimming and J lost 0 bases, with 14 bases between them. Germline V gene data show CDR1 as SGHRS and CDR2 as YFSETQ. CDR3 DNA: TGCGCCAGCAGCTTGAAGTCGCTTAGAGACTCTGGAAACACCATATATTTT. Its protein product is CASSLKSLRDSGNTIYF.